Listed here is a single T cell receptor beta chain. As yet, its antigen is unknown. This sample was taken from a study of T cell responses to AZD1222 COVID-19 vaccine. Background on the study: Researchers grouped second doses given at about 4 or about 12 weeks into one pool. Study findings and constraints: Females outnumbered males among donors, who were mostly white British; clonal diversity was possibly underestimated. Sampling that yielded the repertoires occurred only after the peak T cell response. Baseline seropositivity occurred in only six AZD1222 recipients.

Clones were read by immunoSEQ multiplex PCR, and TCRdb kept only the in-frame ones, dropping some. The table shows around 76,000 clones, with roughly 84% occurring only once. The clonotype was recovered from an adult in good health. The specimen comprised peripheral blood, sampled on day 0 of AZD1222 vaccination.

CDR3 protein: CASSLKRQPQHF. CDR3 bases: TGTGCCAGCAGTTTAAAGCGTCAGCCCCAGCATTTT. The chain links TRBV28 to TRBJ1-5; D gene unclear. Trimming took off 2 bases at V and 6 bases at J, with 5 bases between the two ends. The CDR3 has 12 residues. The germline V gene encodes CDR1 MDHEN and CDR2 SYDVKM.